Sequencing of this TCR beta chain was carried out in a study of OX40 agonist ivuxolimab in advanced cancers. Study-level information: Patients were treated with ivuxolimab, an agonistic anti-OX40 (CD134) antibody. Whole-study results and caveats: Undetermined was the antigen specificity of the expanded peripheral T cells.

The investigators sampled blood at baseline, at cycle 4 day 1, and at cycle 7 day 1. The V and J ends lost 6 bases and 2 bases respectively, with 3 bases between them. Germline CDR1 reads MNHNY; CDR2 reads SVGAGI (reference sequence). The CDR3 length is 11 residues. A note on this clone: The antigen remains undetermined.

The table came from immunoSEQ multiplex PCR; TCRdb's copy has only in-frame clones and leaves some out. The table includes roughly 100,000 clones, about 85% detected once. The source material was CD4+ or CD8+ T cells sorted from blood, sampled in a trial of the OX40 agonist ivuxolimab. The chain links TRBV6-6 to TRBJ2-3; D gene ambiguous. The TCR sequence derives from an adult with an advanced solid tumor such as melanoma, head and neck, liver or kidney cancer. The DNA for the CDR3 is TGTGCCAGCAGAACCACAGATACGCAGTATTTT. Amino acids: CASRTTDTQYF.